This entry lists 7 T cell receptor beta chains sequenced from one sample in a study of T cells expressing NK-cell markers. TCRdb re-analyzed the 5' RACE reads; it lists each CDR3 protein once, without DNA. The sample includes some 500,000 distinct CDR3 sequences. The sequenced sample consisted of blood T cells: a sorted CD56 or NKG2C T cell subset, CD4+ or CD8+ T cells, or bulk PBMC T cells (not recorded which). These receptors came from a woman between 45 and 60 years old in good health.

The V gene is TRBV5-1, the J gene TRBJ2-1; TCRdb picks TRBD2, but there is no DNA to check that call. The CDR3 has 16 amino acids. From germline, CDR1 is SGHRS and CDR2 YFSETQ. CDR3 sequence reads: CASSDPRTGNYNEQFF.

The chain uses TRBV3-1 and TRBJ2-1; TCRdb reports TRBD2, a call that lacks DNA to check it against. The germline CDR1 and CDR2 sequences are LGHDT and YNNKEL (reference sequence). The CDR3 sequence is 13 residues long. CDR3 in amino acids: CAASGGLPGEQFF.

The chain uses TRBV6-1 and TRBJ1-4; TCRdb selects TRBD1, and the lack of DNA leaves this call unchecked. The CDR3 is 14 amino acids. Germline CDR1 is MNHNS and CDR2 is SASEGT. CDR3 amino acids: CASLLGATGEKLFF.

This chain links TRBV10-3 with TRBJ1-2. This CDR3 is built from 11 residues. Germline V lookup: CDR1 ENHRY, CDR2 SYGVKD. This CDR3 reads CAISESGGYTF.

The V gene is TRBV2, the J gene TRBJ1-1. Germline V gene sequence: CDR1 SNHLY, CDR2 FYNNEI. This CDR3 is built from 12 residues. CDR3 amino acids: CASRRGIAEAFF.

V usage is TRBV20-1 and J usage is TRBJ2-1; as DNA is missing, the TRBD2 call by TCRdb cannot be tested. Looked up from germline, CDR1 is DFQATT and CDR2 is SNEGSKA (reference sequence). The CDR3 is 16 residues long. The chain's CDR3 is CSARDPPESSGDEQFF.

V usage is TRBV4-1 and J usage is TRBJ1-2; TCRdb selects TRBD1, and the lack of DNA leaves this call unchecked. This CDR3 contains 14 residues. Per the germline V gene, CDR1 is MGHRA and CDR2 is YSYEKL. The CDR3 reads CASSQDNRGYGYTF.